This entry lists 9 T cell receptor beta chains sequenced from one sample in a study of cytotoxic CD8 clonotypes in ibrutinib-treated CLL. TCRdb's copy holds only in-frame clones and misses some; the assay was immunoSEQ multiplex PCR. The repertoire holds 40,000 or so clones, with 60% to 70% as singletons. Material: PBMCs, obtained after 24 months of ibrutinib treatment. These receptors came from a human donor with chronic lymphocytic leukemia.

This clone was counted a few times. The chain recombines TRBV5-1 with TRBJ1-4, with D unclear. The germline V and J ends were trimmed by 3 bases and 0 bases, with 15 bases remaining between them. The CDR3 is 17 amino acids. Germline lookup yields CDR1 SGHRS and CDR2 YFSETQ. Written as DNA, the CDR3 is TGCGCCAGCAGCTCCCATGGTCGTAGGGCAACTAATGAAAAACTGTTTTTT. This sequence encodes CASSSHGRRATNEKLFF.

The genes are TRBV4-2 and TRBJ2-1, with TRBD2 identical over 9 bases. Germline V lookup: CDR1 LGHNA, CDR2 YNFKEQ. The CDR3 loop spans 18 amino acids. Trimming at V came to 1 base and at J to 0 bases, leaving 7 bases not matched to a gene. The CDR3 here is CASSQAALAGDSYNEQFF. CDR3 DNA sequence: TGTGCCAGCAGCCAAGCCGCTTTAGCGGGGGACTCCTACAATGAGCAGTTCTTC.

At least ten counts were recorded for this clone. The gene calls are TRBV11-3 and TRBJ2-7, with D perhaps matching TRBD1 or TRBD2 (7 bases each). CDR3 size: 16 residues. Germline CDR1 SGHNT, CDR2 YENEEA. Between the trimmed V and J ends, which lost 4 bases and 2 bases, there was a span of 18 bases. In nucleotides, the CDR3 is TGTGCCAGCAGCTCGGCCGGGACAGCGGGAACCTACGAGCAGTACTTC. Translated, it gives CASSSAGTAGTYEQYF. The variable domain in full, with the rest retrieved from reference TRBV11-3 and TRBJ2-7, is EAGVVQSPRYKIIEKKQPVAFWCNPISGHNTLYWYLQNLGQGPELLIRYENEEAVDDSQLPKDRFSAERLKGVDSTLKIQPAELGDSAVYLCASSSAGTAGTYEQYFGPGTRLTVT.

The CDR3 DNA is TGTGCCATCAGGGAATCAGAAAGGGTCTCCTACGAGCAGTACTTC. Protein sequence: CAIRESERVSYEQYF. The chain uses TRBV10-3 and TRBJ2-7; unclear D gene. The germline CDR1 and CDR2 sequences are ENHRY and SYGVKD. Deletions cut 6 bases from V and 0 bases from J, with 15 bases between. The CDR3 extends over 15 amino acids.

This chain links TRBV10-1 with TRBJ1-1; D gene unclear. Per the germline V gene, CDR1 is WNHNN and CDR2 is SYGVQD (reference sequence). The CDR3 loop spans 12 amino acids. The ends were cut back, 0 bases at V and 7 bases at J, with 6 bases in the middle. CDR3 amino acids: CASSESTGEAFF. Written as DNA, the CDR3 is TGCGCCAGCAGTGAGTCGACGGGTGAAGCTTTCTTT.

The V and J genes are TRBV19 and TRBJ2-7; TRBD2 agrees at 8 bases. Germline V CDR1 and CDR2: LNHDA, SQIVND (reference sequence). V trimming: 6 bases; J trimming: 3 bases; junction bases outside the gene matches: 16. This CDR3 is built from 17 residues. For the CDR3, the DNA is TGTGCCAGTAGCCTCGGCGGGGGGAGAGGACTTATCTACGAGCAGTACTTC. Translating it yields CASSLGGGRGLIYEQYF. Full variable domain (missing parts from reference TRBV19 and TRBJ2-7): DGGITQSPKYLFRKEGQNVTLSCEQNLNHDAMYWYRQDPGQGLRLIYYSQIVNDFQKGDIAEGYSVSREKKESFPLTVTSAQKNPTAFYLCASSLGGGRGLIYEQYFGPGTRLTVT.

This chain uses TRBV18 with TRBJ2-5, with a possible D match to TRBD1 (6 bases). This CDR3 has 16 residues. Trimming removed 2 bases at V and 5 bases at J, with 18 bases between. The germline V gene encodes CDR1 KGHSH and CDR2 LQKENI. This chain's CDR3 is CASSPGGRVVWETQYF. In DNA, the CDR3 is TGTGCCAGCTCACCAGGGGGCAGGGTCGTCTGGGAGACCCAGTACTTC.

The chain is built from TRBV19 and TRBJ2-7; TRBD1 or TRBD2 may be the D gene (6 bases each). V lost 7 bases and J lost 6, with 22 bases in between. This CDR3 spans 15 amino acids. Germline V gene sequence: CDR1 LNHDA, CDR2 SQIVND (reference sequence). This chain's CDR3 is CASTTDHGGLSEQYF. As DNA, the CDR3 is TGTGCCAGTACCACAGACCACGGGGGCCTGTCCGAGCAGTACTTC.

This clone is a singleton in its sample. The V gene is TRBV5-4, the J gene TRBJ1-5; D gene ambiguous. V was shortened by 2 bases and J by 4 bases, with 22 bases between the two germline ends. The length of the CDR3 is 18 residues. Germline assignment: CDR1 SGHNT and CDR2 YYREEE (reference sequence). CDR3 in amino acids: CASSLKGLARPFNQPQHF. The DNA for the CDR3 is TGTGCCAGCAGCTTAAAAGGTTTGGCCAGGCCATTTAATCAGCCCCAGCATTTT.